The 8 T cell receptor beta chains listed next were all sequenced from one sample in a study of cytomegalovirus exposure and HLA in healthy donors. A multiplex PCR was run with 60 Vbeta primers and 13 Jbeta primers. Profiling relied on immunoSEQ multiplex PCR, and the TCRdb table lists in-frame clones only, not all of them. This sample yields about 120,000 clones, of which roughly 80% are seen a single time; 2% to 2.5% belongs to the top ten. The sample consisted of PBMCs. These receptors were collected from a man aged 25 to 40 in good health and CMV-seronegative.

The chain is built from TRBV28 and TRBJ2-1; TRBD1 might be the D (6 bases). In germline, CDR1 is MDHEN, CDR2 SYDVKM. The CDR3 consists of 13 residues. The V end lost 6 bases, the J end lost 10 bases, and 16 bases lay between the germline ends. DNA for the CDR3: TGTGCCAGCAGGACAGGAGTTTGGCCGGAGCAGTTCTTC. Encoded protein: CASRTGVWPEQFF.

DNA of the CDR3: TGTGCCAGCAGTGAGCTGACAGGGGGGAACACTGAAGCTTTCTTT. Its translation is CASSELTGGNTEAFF. The gene calls are TRBV2 and TRBJ1-1; 9 nucleotides line up with TRBD1. The V gene's germline CDR1 is SNHLY and CDR2 FYNNEI. The CDR3 runs to 15 residues. Trimming took 3 bases from V and 1 from J; bases not matched to a gene: 3. The full variable domain, in which reference TRBV2 and TRBJ1-1 provide the parts outside the CDR3, is EPEVTQTPSHQVTQMGQEVILRCVPISNHLYFYWYRQILGQKVEFLVSFYNNEISEKSEIFDDQFSVERPDGSNFTLKIRSTKLEDSAMYFCASSELTGGNTEAFFGQGTRLTVV.

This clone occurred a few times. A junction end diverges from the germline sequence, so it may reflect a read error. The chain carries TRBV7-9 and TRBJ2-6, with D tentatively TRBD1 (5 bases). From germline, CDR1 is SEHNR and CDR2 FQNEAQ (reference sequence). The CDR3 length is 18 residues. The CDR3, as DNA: TGTGCCAGCAGCGCACCCCAACAGGTTCTCTCTGGGGCCAACGGCCTGACTTTC. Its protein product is CASSAPQQVLSGANGLTF.

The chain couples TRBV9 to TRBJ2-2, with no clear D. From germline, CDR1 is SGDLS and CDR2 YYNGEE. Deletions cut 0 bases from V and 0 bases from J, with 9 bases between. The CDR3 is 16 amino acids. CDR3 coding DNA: TGTGCCAGCAGCGTAGCCCCAGTCGCGAACACCGGGGAGCTGTTTTTT. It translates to CASSVAPVANTGELFF.

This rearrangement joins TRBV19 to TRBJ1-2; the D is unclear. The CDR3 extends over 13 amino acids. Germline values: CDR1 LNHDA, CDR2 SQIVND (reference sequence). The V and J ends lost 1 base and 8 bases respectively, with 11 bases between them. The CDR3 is CASSIVPTKGYTF. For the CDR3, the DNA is TGTGCCAGTAGTATAGTCCCCACAAAGGGCTACACCTTC.

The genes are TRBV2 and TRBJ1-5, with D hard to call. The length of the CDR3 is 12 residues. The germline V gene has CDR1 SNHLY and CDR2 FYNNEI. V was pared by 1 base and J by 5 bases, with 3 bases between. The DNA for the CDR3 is TGTGCCAGCAGTGAAGAGCATCAGCCCCAGCATTTT. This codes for CASSEEHQPQHF.

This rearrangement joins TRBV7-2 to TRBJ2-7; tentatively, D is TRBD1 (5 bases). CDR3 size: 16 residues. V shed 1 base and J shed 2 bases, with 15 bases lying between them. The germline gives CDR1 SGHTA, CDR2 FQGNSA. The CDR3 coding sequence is TGTGCCAGCAGCTTAGATTGGACACCTAGTCCCTACGAGCAGTACTTC. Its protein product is CASSLDWTPSPYEQYF.

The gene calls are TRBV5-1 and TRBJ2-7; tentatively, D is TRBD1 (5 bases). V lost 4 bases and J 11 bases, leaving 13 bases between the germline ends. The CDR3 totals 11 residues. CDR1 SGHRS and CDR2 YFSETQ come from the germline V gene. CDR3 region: CASSGGAGEYF. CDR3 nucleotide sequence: TGCGCCAGCAGCGGTGGGGCTGGCGAGTACTTC. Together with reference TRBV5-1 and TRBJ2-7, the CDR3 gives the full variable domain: KAGVTQTPRYLIKTRGQQVTLSCSPISGHRSVSWYQQTPGQGLQFLFEYFSETQRNKGNFPGRFSGRQFSNSRSEMNVSTLELGDSALYLCASSGGAGEYFGPGTRLTVT.